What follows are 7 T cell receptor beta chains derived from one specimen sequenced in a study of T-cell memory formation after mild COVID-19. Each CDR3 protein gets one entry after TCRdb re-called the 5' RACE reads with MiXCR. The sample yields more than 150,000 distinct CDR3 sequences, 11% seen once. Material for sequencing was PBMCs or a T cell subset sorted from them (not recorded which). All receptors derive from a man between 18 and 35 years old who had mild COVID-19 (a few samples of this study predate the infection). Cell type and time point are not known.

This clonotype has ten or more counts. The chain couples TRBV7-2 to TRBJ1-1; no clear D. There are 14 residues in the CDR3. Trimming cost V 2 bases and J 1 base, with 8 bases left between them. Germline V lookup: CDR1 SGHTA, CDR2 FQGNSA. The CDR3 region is CASSLRAQNTEAFF. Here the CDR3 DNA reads TGTGCCAGCAGCTTAAGGGCCCAGAACACTGAAGCTTTCTTT.

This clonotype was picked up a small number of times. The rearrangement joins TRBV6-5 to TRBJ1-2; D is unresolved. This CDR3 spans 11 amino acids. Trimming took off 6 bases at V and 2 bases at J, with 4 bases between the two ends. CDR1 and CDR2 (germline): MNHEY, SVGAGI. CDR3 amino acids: CASRANYGYTF. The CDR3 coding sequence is TGTGCCAGCAGAGCCAACTATGGCTACACCTTC.

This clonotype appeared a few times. CDR3 sequence: CASSRGQSSIQETQYF. Here the CDR3 DNA reads TGTGCCAGCAGCCGAGGACAGTCCTCGATTCAAGAGACCCAGTACTTC. The chain is built from TRBV6-2 or TRBV6-3 and TRBJ2-5; TRBD1 might be the D (6 bases). This CDR3 is 16 amino acids long. Germline V CDR1 and CDR2: MNHEY, SVGEGT. V lost 6 bases and J 2 bases, leaving 19 bases between the germline ends.

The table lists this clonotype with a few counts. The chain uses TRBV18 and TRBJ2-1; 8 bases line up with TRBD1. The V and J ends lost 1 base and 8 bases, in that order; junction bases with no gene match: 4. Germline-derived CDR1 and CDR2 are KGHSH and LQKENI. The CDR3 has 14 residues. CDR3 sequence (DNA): TGTGCCAGCTCACCACGGACAGGGTTTCATGAGCAGTTCTTC. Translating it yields CASSPRTGFHEQFF.

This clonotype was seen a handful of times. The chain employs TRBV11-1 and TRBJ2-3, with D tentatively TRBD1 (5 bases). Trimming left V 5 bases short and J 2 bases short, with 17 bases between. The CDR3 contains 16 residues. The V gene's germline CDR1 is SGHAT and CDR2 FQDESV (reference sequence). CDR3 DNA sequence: TGTGCCAGCAGCATACTGCAGGGTATTCTCACAGATACGCAGTATTTT. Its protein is CASSILQGILTDTQYF.

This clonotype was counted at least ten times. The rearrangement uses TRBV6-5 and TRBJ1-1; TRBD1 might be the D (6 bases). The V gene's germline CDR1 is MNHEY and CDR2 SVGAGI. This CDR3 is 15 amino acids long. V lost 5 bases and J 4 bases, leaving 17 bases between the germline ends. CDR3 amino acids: CASSSRSTGGTEAFF. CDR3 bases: TGTGCCAGCAGTAGCCGGTCGACAGGCGGCACTGAAGCTTTCTTT.

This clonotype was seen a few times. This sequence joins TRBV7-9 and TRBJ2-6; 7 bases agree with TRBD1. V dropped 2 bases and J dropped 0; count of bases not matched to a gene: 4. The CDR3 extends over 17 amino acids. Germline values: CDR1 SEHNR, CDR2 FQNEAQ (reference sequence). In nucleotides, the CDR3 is TGTGCCAGCAGCTTATTCGGACAGGCCTCTGGGGCCAACGTCCTGACTTTC. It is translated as CASSLFGQASGANVLTF.